The 2 T cell receptor beta chains presented below share a single source sample, sequenced in a study of Ad26.COV2.S vaccination and SARS-CoV-2 variants. The treatment denotes: some 20 received Ad26.COV2.S at low or high dose, single or two shots; five or six received placebo; per-sample allocation not given. Specimens were obtained on day 63 following the first vaccine or placebo injection. Method: immunoSEQ multiplex PCR; TCRdb's copy keeps in-frame clones and lacks some. The table includes 300,000 to 400,000 clones, 70% to 90% detected once. Sample: peripheral blood, taken in a trial of Ad26.COV2.S vaccine versus placebo. The receptors derive from a person between 18 and 65 years old who received the Ad26.COV2.S COVID-19 vaccine or a placebo.

The chain uses TRBV19 and TRBJ1-2; 7 bases are shared with TRBD1. Per germline, CDR1 LNHDA and CDR2 SQIVND (reference sequence). After removal of 4 bases from V and 0 bases from J, the junction contained 5 bases not matched to a gene. CDR3 size: 15 residues. CDR3 in amino acids: CASSTKTGANYGYTF. The DNA for the CDR3 is TGTGCCAGTAGTACAAAAACAGGGGCTAACTATGGCTACACCTTC.

The chain carries TRBV7-2 and TRBJ1-1, with D possibly being TRBD1 (5 bases). V lost 5 bases and J 1 base, leaving 17 bases between the germline ends. Germline CDR1 SGHTA, CDR2 FQGNSA. CDR3 length equals 16 residues. In DNA form, the CDR3 reads TGTGCCAGCAGCCCTGGGGCAGGGCGGAGGAACACTGAAGCTTTCTTT. Translated: CASSPGAGRRNTEAFF.